The following is a TCR beta chain sequence with its context. No antigen is known for it. The sample originates from a study of cytomegalovirus exposure and HLA in healthy donors. Whole-study context: Drawn from HLA-typed donors, approximately 85 million unique TCRs were held in an early data release. Study conclusions and caveats: 87-base-pair reads could not separate some V segments, including TRBV6-2 and TRBV6-3. A missense DCLRE1C variant was associated with V- and J-gene trimming of TCR beta chains in a later analysis, and an independent cohort replicated the association.

V lost 0 bases to trimming and J lost 8 bases; unmatched junction nucleotides: 11. The CDR3 runs 16 residues. The germline V gene encodes CDR1 SGHTA and CDR2 FQGNSA. The PCR was carried out with 60 Vbeta primers and 13 Jbeta primers. TCRdb keeps only in-frame clones here, not all; method: immunoSEQ multiplex PCR. This table holds 130,000 or so clones, around 85% found once. Sequencing was carried out using PBMCs. This chain links TRBV7-2 with TRBJ1-2; 8 bases are a match to TRBD1. This TCR came from a man aged 25 to 40 in good health and CMV-seronegative. CDR3 sequence reads: CASSLAYRTGKEGYTF. In DNA form, the CDR3 reads TGTGCCAGCAGCTTAGCCTATAGGACAGGGAAAGAAGGCTACACCTTC. Full variable domain (missing parts from reference TRBV7-2 and TRBJ1-2): GAGVSQSPSNKVTEKGKDVELRCDPISGHTALYWYRQSLGQGLEFLIYFQGNSAPDKSGLPSDRFSAERTGGSVSTLTIQRTQQEDSAVYLCASSLAYRTGKEGYTFGSGTRLTVV.